This T cell receptor (beta chain) was captured by sequencing in a study of T cell responses to AZD1222 COVID-19 vaccine. This table comes from immunoSEQ multiplex PCR, and its TCRdb copy is limited to in-frame clones, with some not included. The data contain 100,000 to 150,000 clones, around 86% of them singletons. Germline CDR1 SGHVS, CDR2 FQNEAQ. The CDR3 consists of 14 residues. With 3 bases removed from V and 3 bases from J, the gap between germline ends came to 9 bases. This clonotype was sampled from an adult in good health. The chain is built from TRBV7-8 and TRBJ1-5; weak D call: TRBD1 (5 bases). Sample: peripheral blood, taken on day 0 of AZD1222 vaccination. CDR3: CASSLGQFNQPQHF. As DNA, the CDR3 is TGTGCCAGCAGCTTGGGGCAGTTCAATCAGCCCCAGCATTTT.